Listed here is a single T cell receptor beta chain. The antigen remains undetermined. The sample belongs to a study of shared clonotypes between healthy human individuals. For the study at large: Each donor's CD8 memory used one plate, CD8 naive two, each CD4 subset three.

This CDR3 has 12 amino acids. CDR1 is MNHEY and CDR2 is SMNVEV in the germline V gene (reference sequence). V was shortened by 5 bases and J by 12 bases, with 14 bases between the two germline ends. Sequenced by immunoSEQ multiplex PCR; TCRdb stores in-frame clones only, minus some. Counted here are 2 million to 2.5 million clones, 85% to 95% occurring once; the ten biggest clones make up about 0.13%. Study-wide findings and caveats: Richness estimates generally favored naive over memory subsets. Roughly 5% of naive CD4 clonotypes were shared across a few donors.

This clonotype was obtained from a man between 18 and 35 years old in good health. Sequencing was performed on naive CD4+ T cells sorted from blood. Subset defined: CD45RA+ positively selected. The chain joins TRBV27 to TRBJ2-1; unclear D gene. The CDR3 here is CASSPTLGGQFF. The CDR3 DNA reads as TGTGCCAGCAGTCCGACCCTCGGCGGGCAGTTCTTC.